The 2 T cell receptor beta chains given below trace back to one sample, sequenced in a study of a mutant IDH1 vaccine in newly diagnosed glioma. Their target antigens are unknown. The protocol was immunoSEQ multiplex PCR, while the TCRdb copy is restricted to in-frame clones and leaves out a portion. The sample consists of almost 85,000 clones, almost 85% of them appearing once. Time point reported: week 23, last vaccination. Each dose delivered 300 ug of mutant IDH1 20-mer peptide subcutaneously with imiquimod. The sequenced sample was PBMCs, obtained from a glioma patient whose treatment included an IDH1 peptide vaccine. Source of these receptors: a man between 25 and 39 years old with glioma. Some clones in this sample may be carry-over from other donors' samples.

The chain couples TRBV5-8 to TRBJ2-5; D uncertain. The tail of the sequence fits TRBJ2-7 better, so the J call may be wrong. The CDR3 loop spans 14 amino acids. Per germline, CDR1 SGHTS and CDR2 YDEGEE. The CDR3 coding sequence is TGTGCCAGCAGCGTTCGGCTCATCCCCTACGAGCAGTACTTC. Amino acid sequence: CASSVRLIPYEQYF.

The rearrangement uses TRBV5-1 and TRBJ1-2; the D gene is possibly TRBD1 (5 bases). The V gene lost 1 base and the J gene lost 2 bases, with 15 bases spanning the gap. The germline V gene encodes CDR1 SGHRS and CDR2 YFSETQ. The CDR3 has 16 amino acids. DNA for the CDR3: TGCGCCAGCAGCTTGTTTATGAGGGGCTTAAACTATGGCTACACCTTC. This encodes CASSLFMRGLNYGYTF.